This TCR beta chain appears in the sequencing data of a study of spatial heterogeneity in lung cancer (dated by TCRdb to the late 2010s). For the wider study: Donors were some 78 patients with early-stage, untreated non-small cell lung cancer from the lung TRACERx cohort. The study linked features of the TCR repertoire to counts of nonsynonymous mutations, which were determined by whole-exome sequencing of tumor tissue. TCR alpha and beta repertoires were quantitatively compared across multiple tumor regions, matched nontumor lung and blood in non-small cell lung cancer. Both alpha and beta chains were TCR-sequenced in around 220 tumor regions, fewer than 80 matched nontumor lung samples and roughly 54 PBMC samples obtained at surgery. In the raw uncorrected reads, each unique combination of TCR and UMI appeared more than ten times on average. Follow-up PBMC samples were sequenced whenever available, with the median time to follow-up being two to three years after resection. Beta-chain transcripts were consistently detected in greater numbers than alpha-chain transcripts, which likely reflected higher beta-chain transcript abundance. Results the study describes overall, beyond this receptor: Confirming at a functional level the hypothesis that regional TCRs recognize regional mutations was considered to require additional single-cell paired TCR alpha and beta sequencing. Ubiquitous expanded tumor TCRs were detected in blood more often at tumor resection than at routine follow-up. Comparisons of baseline and follow-up blood repertoires included only 15 or so patients.

Including cysteine and phenylalanine, the CDR3 has 14 amino acids. Only the CDR3 portion is preserved as DNA: 42 bases, with reading frame beginning at the first base. V gives up 2 bases and J gives up 3 bases, and the segment between their germline ends measures 7 bases. Looking up the germline V gene yields CDR1 SGHTA and CDR2 FQGNSA. The library relied on 5' RACE. The sample was run on a NextSeq 500. To allow correction of PCR and sequencing errors, the TCR library protocol tagged every TCR cDNA molecule with a unique molecular identifier. From the authors' description of their analysis: TCR identification, UMI-based error correction and CDR3 extraction were performed with Decombinator tools. TCRs above a frequency of 2 per 1,000, corresponding to the top 1% of the tumor frequency distribution, were defined as expanded. Rényi diversity was computed with the R vegan package after subsampling each repertoire 100 times to 5,000 TCRs. CDR3 similarity networks were built from amino acid triplet string-kernel similarity, with CDR3s being connected when pairwise similarity was above 0.82. TCRdb itself trimmed the public reads at Q25 with fastp, ran MiXCR and retained productive beta chains. Rows with one shared CDR3 protein collapse into an entry with the most common genes and DNA. The V and J calls shown here were made by TCRdb, not taken from the authors' results. The table for this sample lists approximately 100,000 distinct CDR3 sequences; 15% to 20% of them were counted only once. Clones ranked in the top ten supply around a fifth of the sample.

Read against the paper, the sample's time point label means: blood at routine non-recurrence follow-up after resection. Without any cell sorting, TCR sequencing was performed on whole RNA extracted either from tumor and nontumor lung tissue or from cryopreserved PBMC samples. A patient was chosen for TCR sequencing only when enough RNA was available from at least two tumor regions. About this clonotype: Its antigen is still unknown. No base quality values were provided; no much bigger clone lies one nucleotide off.

The sample consisted of PBMCs, taken at follow-up. The chain couples TRBV7-2 to TRBJ2-2; no D gene can be assigned with confidence. The source of this sequence is a male donor with early-stage non-small cell lung cancer. The encoded CDR3 is CASSLHGYTGELFF. The nucleotide sequence reads as follows: TGTGCCAGCAGCTTACACGGATACACCGGGGAGCTGTTTTTT.